This TCR beta chain emerged from a study of blood T cell repertoires in COVID-19. V was cut by 6 bases and J by 2 bases, with 17 bases left in between. CDR3 size: 16 residues. CDR1 is KGHDR and CDR2 is SFDVKD in the germline V gene. Original processing notes: Amplification with reference gene primers provided the estimates of nucleated cell counts. The table came from immunoSEQ multiplex PCR; TCRdb's copy has only in-frame clones and leaves some out. V, J and clone size derive from that table, while D and trimming were established from the DNA sequence. The sample records 85,000 to 100,000 clones, roughly 77% being singletons.

What was sequenced was peripheral blood. The receptor's source is a human donor in a cohort sampled during active COVID-19. The chain carries TRBV24-1 and TRBJ2-3; perhaps TRBD2 as D (7 bases). CDR3 region: CATSSGKAGHTDTQYF. As DNA, the CDR3 is TGTGCCACCAGTAGCGGGAAGGCGGGACACACAGATACGCAGTATTTT.